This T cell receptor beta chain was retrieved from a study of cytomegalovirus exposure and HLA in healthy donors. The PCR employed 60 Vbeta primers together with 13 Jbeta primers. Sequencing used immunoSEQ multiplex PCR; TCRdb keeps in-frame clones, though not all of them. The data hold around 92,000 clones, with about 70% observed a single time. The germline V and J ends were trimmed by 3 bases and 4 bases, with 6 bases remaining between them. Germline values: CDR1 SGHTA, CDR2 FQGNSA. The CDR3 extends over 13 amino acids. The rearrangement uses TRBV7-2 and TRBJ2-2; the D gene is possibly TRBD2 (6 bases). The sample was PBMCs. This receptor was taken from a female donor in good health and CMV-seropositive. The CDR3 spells CASSFGGTGELFF. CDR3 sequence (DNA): TGTGCCAGCAGCTTCGGGGGCACCGGGGAGCTGTTTTTT.